The entry below describes one TCR beta chain. The data stem from a study of shared clonotypes between healthy human individuals. In germline, CDR1 is ENHRY, CDR2 SYGVKD. V was trimmed by 7 bases and J by 9 bases, leaving 20 bases between them. The CDR3 extends over 14 amino acids. Original handling: Filtering differed since immunoSEQ provided only junctions, with no quality scores. This table comes from immunoSEQ multiplex PCR, and its TCRdb copy is limited to in-frame clones, with some not included. V, J and clone size reflect that table, while D and trimming were determined from the DNA. The data contain about 520,000 clones, about 85% of them seen just once; the ten biggest clones take up 9.5% to 15%.

This chain connects TRBV10-3 to TRBJ2-3, with D perhaps matching TRBD1 (6 bases). The material sequenced was PBMCs. This receptor was identified in a woman in her thirties or forties in good health. Some clones in this sample may be carry-over from other donors' samples. The CDR3 nucleotides are TGTGCCATCACCCAAAAAAACAGGGAAGGCACGCAGTATTTT. This sequence encodes CAITQKNREGTQYF.